Listed below are T cell receptor beta chains from one sample, sequenced in a study of cytomegalovirus exposure and HLA in healthy donors. Data came from immunoSEQ multiplex PCR; TCRdb stores just in-frame clones and leaves some out. The sample contains some 200,000 clones, over 65% of which appear only once. The source material was PBMCs. These receptors were obtained from a woman aged 55-70 years in good health and CMV-seropositive. Both conserved end residues are trimmed from each CDR3.

v_gene: TRBV30
j_gene: TRBJ2-6
CDR3aa: AWSVWGKDFSGANVLT

v_gene: TRBV4-2
j_gene: TRBJ2-7
CDR3aa: ASSQEVGTGNLY

v_gene: TRBV7-8
j_gene: TRBJ2-7
CDR3aa: ASSQRDTSYEQY

v_gene: TRBV5-1
j_gene: TRBJ1-4
CDR3aa: ATSPGQGDEKLF

v_gene: TRBV6-5
j_gene: TRBJ2-7
CDR3aa: ASSPQDRDTYEQY

v_gene: TRBV7-3
j_gene: TRBJ1-1
CDR3aa: ASSSRQSGEAF

v_gene: TRBV6-5
j_gene: TRBJ1-4
CDR3aa: ATGTGWMPNEKLF

v_gene: TRBV7-2
j_gene: TRBJ2-1
CDR3aa: ASSRQGSSYNEQF

v_gene: TRBV7-9
j_gene: TRBJ2-5
CDR3aa: ASSLGTSKTQY

v_gene: TRBV7-6
j_gene: TRBJ2-3
CDR3aa: ASSLGGASTDTQY

v_gene: TRBV18
j_gene: TRBJ1-4
CDR3aa: ASCRGYNEKLF

v_gene: TRBV5-6
j_gene: TRBJ2-7
CDR3aa: ASSYGQPYEQY

v_gene: TRBV5-5
j_gene: TRBJ2-1
CDR3aa: ASSFLVGRAVEQF

v_gene: TRBV6-6
j_gene: TRBJ1-1
CDR3aa: ASSYSGDSAEAF

v_gene: TRBV6-5
j_gene: NA
CDR3aa: ASSSPGQGSYEQY

v_gene: TRBV18
j_gene: TRBJ2-3
CDR3aa: ASSPAGTPSTDTQY

v_gene: TRBV7-2
j_gene: TRBJ2-5
CDR3aa: ASSWGGTRHRETQY

v_gene: TRBV28
j_gene: TRBJ2-7
CDR3aa: ASSRRQGTYEQY

v_gene: TRBV6-1
j_gene: TRBJ1-5
CDR3aa: ASSERDRRNQPQH